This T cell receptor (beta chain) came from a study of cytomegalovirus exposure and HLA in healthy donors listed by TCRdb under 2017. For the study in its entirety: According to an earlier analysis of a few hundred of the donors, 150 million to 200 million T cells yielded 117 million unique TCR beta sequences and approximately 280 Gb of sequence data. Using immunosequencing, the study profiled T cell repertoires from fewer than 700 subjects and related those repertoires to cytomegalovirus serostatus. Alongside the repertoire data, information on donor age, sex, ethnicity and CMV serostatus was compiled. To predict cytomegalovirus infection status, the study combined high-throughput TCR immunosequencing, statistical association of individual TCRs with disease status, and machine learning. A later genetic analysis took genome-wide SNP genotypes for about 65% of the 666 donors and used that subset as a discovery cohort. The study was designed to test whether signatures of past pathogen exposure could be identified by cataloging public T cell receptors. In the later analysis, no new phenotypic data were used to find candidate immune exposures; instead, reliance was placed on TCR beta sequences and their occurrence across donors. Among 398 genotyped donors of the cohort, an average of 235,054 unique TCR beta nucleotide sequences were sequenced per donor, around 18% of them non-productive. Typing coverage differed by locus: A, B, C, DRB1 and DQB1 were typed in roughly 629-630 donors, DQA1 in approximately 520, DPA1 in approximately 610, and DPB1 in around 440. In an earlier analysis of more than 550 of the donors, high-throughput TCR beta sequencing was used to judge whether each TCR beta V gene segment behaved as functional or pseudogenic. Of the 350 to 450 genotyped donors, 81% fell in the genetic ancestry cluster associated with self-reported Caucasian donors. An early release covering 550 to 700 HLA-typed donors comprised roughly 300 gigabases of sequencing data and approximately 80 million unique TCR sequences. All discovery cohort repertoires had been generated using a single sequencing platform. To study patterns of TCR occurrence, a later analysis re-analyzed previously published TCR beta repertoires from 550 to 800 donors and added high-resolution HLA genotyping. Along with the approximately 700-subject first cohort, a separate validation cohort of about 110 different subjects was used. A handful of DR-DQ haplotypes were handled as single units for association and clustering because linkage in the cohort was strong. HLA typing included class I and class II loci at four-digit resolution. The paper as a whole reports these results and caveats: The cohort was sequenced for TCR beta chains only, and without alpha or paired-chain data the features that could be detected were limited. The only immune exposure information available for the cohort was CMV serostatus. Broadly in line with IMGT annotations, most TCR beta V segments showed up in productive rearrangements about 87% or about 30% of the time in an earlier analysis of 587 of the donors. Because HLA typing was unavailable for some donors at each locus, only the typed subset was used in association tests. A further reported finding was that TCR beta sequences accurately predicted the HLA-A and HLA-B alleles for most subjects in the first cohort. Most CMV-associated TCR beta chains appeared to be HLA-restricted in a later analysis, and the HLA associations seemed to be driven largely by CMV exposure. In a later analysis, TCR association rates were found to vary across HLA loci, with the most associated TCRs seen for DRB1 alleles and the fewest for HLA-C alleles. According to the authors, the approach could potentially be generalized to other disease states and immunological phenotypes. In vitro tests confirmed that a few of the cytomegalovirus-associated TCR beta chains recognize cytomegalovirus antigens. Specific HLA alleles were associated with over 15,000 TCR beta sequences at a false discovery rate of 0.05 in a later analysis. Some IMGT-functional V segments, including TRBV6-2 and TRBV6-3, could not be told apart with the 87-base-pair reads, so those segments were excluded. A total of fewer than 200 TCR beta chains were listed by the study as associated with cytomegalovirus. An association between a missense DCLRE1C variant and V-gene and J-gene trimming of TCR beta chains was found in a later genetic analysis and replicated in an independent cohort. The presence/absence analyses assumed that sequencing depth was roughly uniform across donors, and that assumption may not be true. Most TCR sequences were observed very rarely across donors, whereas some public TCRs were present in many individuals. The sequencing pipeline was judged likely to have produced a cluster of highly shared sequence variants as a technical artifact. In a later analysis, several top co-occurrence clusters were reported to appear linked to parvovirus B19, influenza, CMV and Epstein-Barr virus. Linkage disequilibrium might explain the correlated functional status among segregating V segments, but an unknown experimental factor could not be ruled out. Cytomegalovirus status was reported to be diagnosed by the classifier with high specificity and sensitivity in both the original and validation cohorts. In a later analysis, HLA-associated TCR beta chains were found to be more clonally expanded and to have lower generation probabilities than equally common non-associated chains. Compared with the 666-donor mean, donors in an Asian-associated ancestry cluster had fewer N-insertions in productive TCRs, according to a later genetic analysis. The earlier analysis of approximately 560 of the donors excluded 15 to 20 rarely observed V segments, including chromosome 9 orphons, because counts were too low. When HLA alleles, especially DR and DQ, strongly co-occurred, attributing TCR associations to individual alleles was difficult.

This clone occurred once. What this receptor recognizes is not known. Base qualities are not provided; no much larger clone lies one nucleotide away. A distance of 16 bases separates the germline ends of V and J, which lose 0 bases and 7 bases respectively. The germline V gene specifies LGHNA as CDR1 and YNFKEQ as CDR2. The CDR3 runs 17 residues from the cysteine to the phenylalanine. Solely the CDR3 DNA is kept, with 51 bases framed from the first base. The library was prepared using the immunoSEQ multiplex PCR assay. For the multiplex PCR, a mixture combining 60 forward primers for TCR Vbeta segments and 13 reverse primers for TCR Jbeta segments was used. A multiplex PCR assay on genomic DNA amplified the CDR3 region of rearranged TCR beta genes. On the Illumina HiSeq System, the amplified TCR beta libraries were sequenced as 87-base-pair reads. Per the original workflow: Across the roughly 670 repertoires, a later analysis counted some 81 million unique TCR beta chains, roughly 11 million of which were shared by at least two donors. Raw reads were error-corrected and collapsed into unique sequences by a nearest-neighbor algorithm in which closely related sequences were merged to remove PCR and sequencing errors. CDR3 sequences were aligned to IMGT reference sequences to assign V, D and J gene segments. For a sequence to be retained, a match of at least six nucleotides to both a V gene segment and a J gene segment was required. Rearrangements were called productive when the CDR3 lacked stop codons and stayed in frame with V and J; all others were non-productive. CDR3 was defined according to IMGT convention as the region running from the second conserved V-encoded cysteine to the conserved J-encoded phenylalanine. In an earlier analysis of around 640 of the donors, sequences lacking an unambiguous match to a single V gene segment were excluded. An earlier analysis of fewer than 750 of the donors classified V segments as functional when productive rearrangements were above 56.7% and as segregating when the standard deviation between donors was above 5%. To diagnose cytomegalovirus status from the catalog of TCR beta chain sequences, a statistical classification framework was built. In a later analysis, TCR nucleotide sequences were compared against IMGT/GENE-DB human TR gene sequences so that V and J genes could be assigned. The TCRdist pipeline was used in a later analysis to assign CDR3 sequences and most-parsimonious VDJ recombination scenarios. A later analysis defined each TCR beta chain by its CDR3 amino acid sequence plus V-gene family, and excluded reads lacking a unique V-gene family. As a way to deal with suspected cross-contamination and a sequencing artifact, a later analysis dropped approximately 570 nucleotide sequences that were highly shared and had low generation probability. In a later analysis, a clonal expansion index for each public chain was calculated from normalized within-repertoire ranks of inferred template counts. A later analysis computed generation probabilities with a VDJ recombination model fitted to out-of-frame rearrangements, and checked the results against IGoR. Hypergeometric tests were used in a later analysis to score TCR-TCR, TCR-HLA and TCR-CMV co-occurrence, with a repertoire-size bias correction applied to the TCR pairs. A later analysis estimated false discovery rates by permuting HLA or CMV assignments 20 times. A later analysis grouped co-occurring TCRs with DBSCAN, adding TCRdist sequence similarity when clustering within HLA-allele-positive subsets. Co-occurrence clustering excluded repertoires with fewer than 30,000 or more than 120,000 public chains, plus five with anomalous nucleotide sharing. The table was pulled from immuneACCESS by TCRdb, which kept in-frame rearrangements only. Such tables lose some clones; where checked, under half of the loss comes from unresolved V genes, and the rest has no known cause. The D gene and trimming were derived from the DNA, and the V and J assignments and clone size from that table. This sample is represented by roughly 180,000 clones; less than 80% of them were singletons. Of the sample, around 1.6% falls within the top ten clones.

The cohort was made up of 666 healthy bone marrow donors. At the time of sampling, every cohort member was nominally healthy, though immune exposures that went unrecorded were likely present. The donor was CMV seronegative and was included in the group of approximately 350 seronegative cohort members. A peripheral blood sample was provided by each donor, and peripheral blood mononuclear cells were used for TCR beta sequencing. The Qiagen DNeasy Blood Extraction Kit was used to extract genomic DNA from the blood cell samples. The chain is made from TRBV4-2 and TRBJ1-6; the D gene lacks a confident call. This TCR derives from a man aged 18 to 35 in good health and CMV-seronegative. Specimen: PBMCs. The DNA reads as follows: TGTGCCAGCAGCCAAGATTCTGTCAGGTCCCTAAATTCACCCCTCCACTTT. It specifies CASSQDSVRSLNSPLHF.